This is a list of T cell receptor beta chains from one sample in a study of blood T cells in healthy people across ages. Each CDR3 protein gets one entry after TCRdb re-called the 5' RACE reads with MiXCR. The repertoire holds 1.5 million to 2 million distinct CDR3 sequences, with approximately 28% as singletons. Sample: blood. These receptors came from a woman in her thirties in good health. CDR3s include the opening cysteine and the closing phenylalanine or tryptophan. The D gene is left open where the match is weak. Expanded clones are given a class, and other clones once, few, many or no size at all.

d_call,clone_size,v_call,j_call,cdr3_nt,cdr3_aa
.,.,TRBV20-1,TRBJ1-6,TGCAGTGCTAGAGAGCAGAGTTCCTATAATTCACCCCTCCACTTT,CSAREQSSYNSPLHF
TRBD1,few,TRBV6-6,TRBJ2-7,TGTGCCAGCACCCCGACAGGGATCTACGAGCAGTACTTC,CASTPTGIYEQYF
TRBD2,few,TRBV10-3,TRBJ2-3,TGTGCCATCAGTGAGGTAGCGGGAGTCAGCACAGATACGCAGTATTTT,CAISEVAGVSTDTQYF
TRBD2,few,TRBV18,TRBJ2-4,TGTGCCAGCTCACCAGTCCTAGCGGACAATGAGCAGTACTTC,CASSPVLADNEQYF
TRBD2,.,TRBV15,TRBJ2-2,TGTGCCACCAGCAGAAACCTAGCGGGGGTGAACACCGGGGAGCTGTTTTTT,CATSRNLAGVNTGELFF
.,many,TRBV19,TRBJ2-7,TGTGCCAGTAGTCCGCATAGGAGCCACGAGCAGTACTTC,CASSPHRSHEQYF
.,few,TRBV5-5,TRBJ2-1,TGTGCCAGCAGCTTGGAGACTACCTCAAACAATGAGCAGTTCTTC,CASSLETTSNNEQFF
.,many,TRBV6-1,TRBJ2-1,TGTGCCAGCAGGGCCGGGACTGGGGGCTACAATGAGCAGTTCTTC,CASRAGTGGYNEQFF
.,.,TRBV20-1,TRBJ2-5,TGCAGTGCTAGAGCCTACACCCATGAGCAGTACTTC,CSARAYTHEQYF
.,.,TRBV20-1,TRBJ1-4,TGCAGTGCTATAGACGGCCGCCCCCCGGAAAAACTGTTTTTT,CSAIDGRPPEKLFF
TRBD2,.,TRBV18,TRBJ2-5,TGTGCCAGCTCACCGGGGACTACGGGACGAGAGACCCAGTACTTC,CASSPGTTGRETQYF
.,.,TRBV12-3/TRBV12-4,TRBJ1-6,TGTGCCAGCAGTCCTTCAGCGAGTTCACCCCTCCACTTT,CASSPSASSPLHF
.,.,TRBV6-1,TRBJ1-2,TGTGCCAGCAGTGAAACGCCAGGGAGAGGCTACACCTTC,CASSETPGRGYTF
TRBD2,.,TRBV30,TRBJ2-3,TGTGCCTGGAGCATAGCGGGAGGCACCACAGATACGCAGTATTTT,CAWSIAGGTTDTQYF
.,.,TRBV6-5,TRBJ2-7,TGTGCCACAGGTCTAGGGAGCTCCTACGAGCAGTACTTC,CATGLGSSYEQYF
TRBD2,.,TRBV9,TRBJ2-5,TGTGCCAGCAGCGCAAAAGGACTAGCGGGGTCCCAAGAGACCCAGTACTTC,CASSAKGLAGSQETQYF
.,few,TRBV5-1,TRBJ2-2,TGCGCCAGCAGTCCTAACGGGGAGCTGTTTTTT,CASSPNGELFF
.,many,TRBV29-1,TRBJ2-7,TGCAGCGCCCTTGACACTCTCTACGAGCAGTACTTC,CSALDTLYEQYF
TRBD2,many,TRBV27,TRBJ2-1,TGTGCCAGCAAGACTAGCGGGAGGAAGGATGAGCAGTTCTTC,CASKTSGRKDEQFF
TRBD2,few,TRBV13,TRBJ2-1,TGTGCCAGCAGAGCTAGCGGGATGTGGAATGAGCAGTTCTTC,CASRASGMWNEQFF
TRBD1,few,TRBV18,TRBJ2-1,TGTGCCAGCTCAATCCAAGGACAGGGCGGAAGAGATGAGCAGTTCTTC,CASSIQGQGGRDEQFF
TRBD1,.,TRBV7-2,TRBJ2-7,TGTGCCAGCAGCTCCGGGACAGGACGTCTCTACGAGCAGTACTTC,CASSSGTGRLYEQYF
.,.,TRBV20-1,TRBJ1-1,TGCAGTGCTAGCTCTCCAGGGCGGGCCACTGAAGCTTTCTTT,CSASSPGRATEAFF
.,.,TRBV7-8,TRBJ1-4,TGTGCCAGCAGCTTAGGAGCTGCTGAAAAACTGTTTTTT,CASSLGAAEKLFF
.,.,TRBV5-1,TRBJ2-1,TGCGCCAGCAGCTTGAACACTGCAGGGGAAAATGAGCAGTTCTTC,CASSLNTAGENEQFF
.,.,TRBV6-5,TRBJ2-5,TGTGCCAGCAGTTACTCGCTCCAAGAGACCCAGTACTTC,CASSYSLQETQYF
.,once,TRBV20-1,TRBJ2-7,TGCAGTGCTTCTGCAATTGTGGGCTACGAGCAGTACTTC,CSASAIVGYEQYF
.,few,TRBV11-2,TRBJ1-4,TGTGCCAGCAGCTTAGCCCCCGGGGCATTAGGGGAAAAACTGTTTTTT,CASSLAPGALGEKLFF
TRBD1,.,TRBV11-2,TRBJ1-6,TGTGCCAGCAGCTTAGGACAGGGGGCGAGGAATTCACCCCTCCACTTT,CASSLGQGARNSPLHF
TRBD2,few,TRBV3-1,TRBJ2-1,TGTGCCAGCAGCACAGCGGGGGGCCCAAACTACAATGAGCAGTTCTTC,CASSTAGGPNYNEQFF
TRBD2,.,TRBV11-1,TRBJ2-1,TGTGCCAGCAGCGCACCGGGACTAGCGCCCAATGAGCAGTTCTTC,CASSAPGLAPNEQFF
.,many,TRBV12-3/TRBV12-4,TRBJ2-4,TGTGCCAGCAGTCCGGACAGCGAAGCCATTCAGTACTTC,CASSPDSEAIQYF
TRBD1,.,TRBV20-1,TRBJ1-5,TGCAGTGCTAGGTATACCGGGACAGGGGTTCAGCCCCAGCATTTT,CSARYTGTGVQPQHF
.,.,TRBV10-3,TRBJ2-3,TGTGCCGTCAGTGAGGGCGGCAGCACAGATACGCAGTATTTT,CAVSEGGSTDTQYF
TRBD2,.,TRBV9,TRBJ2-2,TGTGCCAGCAGCACCCAGCGGGGGGGCTTTGGCGGGGAGCTGTTTTTT,CASSTQRGGFGGELFF
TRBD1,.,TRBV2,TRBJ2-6,TGTGCCAGCAGTGTTCGTCAGGGGGCATCCCTGCTCTCTGGGACCAACGTCCTGACTTTC,CASSVRQGASLLSGTNVLTF
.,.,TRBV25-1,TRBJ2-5,TGTGCCAGCAGTGAGCAGGGGTTTCTCTTGGAGACCCAGTACTTC,CASSEQGFLLETQYF
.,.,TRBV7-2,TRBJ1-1,TGTGCCAGCAGCGGACTGGTCATGAACACTGAAGCTTTCTTT,CASSGLVMNTEAFF
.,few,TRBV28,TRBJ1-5,TGTGCCAGCGCGGAGGCATGGAATCAGCCCCAGCATTTT,CASAEAWNQPQHF
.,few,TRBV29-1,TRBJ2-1,TGCAGCGTCCCCGCGGGGGCCTCTTACAATGAGCAGTTCTTC,CSVPAGASYNEQFF
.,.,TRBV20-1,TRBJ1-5,TGCAGTGCTAGAGATACTAAGGGCGGTTGGGGAAATCAGCCCCAGCATTTT,CSARDTKGGWGNQPQHF
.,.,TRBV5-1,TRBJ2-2,TGCGCCAGCAACTTGATATCCGGAGACACCGGGGAGCTGTTTTTT,CASNLISGDTGELFF
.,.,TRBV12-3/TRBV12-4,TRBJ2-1,TGTGCCAGCAGGGAGGGAGGATACTACAATGAGCAGTTCTTC,CASREGGYYNEQFF
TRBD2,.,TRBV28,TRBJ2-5,TGTGCCAGCATATTGGGGGGGGAAGAGACCCAGTACTTC,CASILGGEETQYF
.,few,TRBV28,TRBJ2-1,TGTGCCACCGACAGGCGATCCTACAATGAGCAGTTCTTC,CATDRRSYNEQFF
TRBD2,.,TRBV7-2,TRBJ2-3,TGTGCCAGCAAAAAGACTAGCGGGAGTTCCGGAGATACGCAGTATTTT,CASKKTSGSSGDTQYF
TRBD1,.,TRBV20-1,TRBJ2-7,TGTAGTGCTAGAGAGACGGGGACAGGATTTAGCGAGCAGTACTTC,CSARETGTGFSEQYF
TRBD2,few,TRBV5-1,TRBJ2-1,TGCGTCAGCAGCGTTAGCGGGAGCGTGGATGAGCAGTTCTTC,CVSSVSGSVDEQFF
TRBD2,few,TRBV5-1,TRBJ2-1,TGCGCCAGCAATCGTAGCGGGGTATCCTACAATGAGCAGTTCTTC,CASNRSGVSYNEQFF
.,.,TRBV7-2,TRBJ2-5,TGTGCCAGCAGCTTAGCGCCGGGACCAGGGGCCCAGTACTTC,CASSLAPGPGAQYF
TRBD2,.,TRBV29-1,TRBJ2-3,TGCAGCGTTGCCGGGGGGGCCGGACCCACAGATACGCAGTATTTT,CSVAGGAGPTDTQYF
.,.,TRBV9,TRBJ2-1,TGTGCCAGCAGCGTAGGGGGCAGGGATTCCCATGAGCAGTTCTTC,CASSVGGRDSHEQFF
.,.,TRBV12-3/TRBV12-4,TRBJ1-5,TGTGCCAGTAGGGACGGGCCTCATCAGCCCCGGCATTTT,CASRDGPHQPRHF
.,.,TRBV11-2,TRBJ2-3,TGTGCCAGCAGCTTAGACGAGGGGTGGTCAGATACGCAGTATTTT,CASSLDEGWSDTQYF